This T cell receptor (beta chain) is drawn from a study of blood T cell repertoires in COVID-19. Across the study: Sites across the United States, Italy and Spain contributed samples from acute and convalescent COVID-19. T cells, B-cell-depleted T cells, or PBMCs supplied cDNA or gDNA.

Trimming cost V 6 bases and J 4 bases; bases outside gene matches: 11. The CDR3 contains 16 residues. Germline V gene sequence: CDR1 MNHEY, CDR2 SMNVEV (reference sequence). Per the original methods: How many nucleated cells were present was estimated from reference gene primer amplification. Clones were sequenced by immunoSEQ multiplex PCR, and TCRdb holds only the in-frame ones, with some missing. The DNA gave D and trimming, while V, J and clone size come from that table. The table has about 440,000 clones, about 91% seen once. Patients from Seattle were sampled longitudinally, starting during active infection.

The chain is built from TRBV27 and TRBJ1-1, with TRBD1 matching 10 bases. Sample: peripheral blood. The receptor comes from a woman aged 50 to 60 with COVID-19, enrolled during active disease. The CDR3 DNA is TGTGCCAGCAGCTCTCCGGGACAGGGGATGAGCACTGAAGCTTTCTTT. Amino acids: CASSSPGQGMSTEAFF.